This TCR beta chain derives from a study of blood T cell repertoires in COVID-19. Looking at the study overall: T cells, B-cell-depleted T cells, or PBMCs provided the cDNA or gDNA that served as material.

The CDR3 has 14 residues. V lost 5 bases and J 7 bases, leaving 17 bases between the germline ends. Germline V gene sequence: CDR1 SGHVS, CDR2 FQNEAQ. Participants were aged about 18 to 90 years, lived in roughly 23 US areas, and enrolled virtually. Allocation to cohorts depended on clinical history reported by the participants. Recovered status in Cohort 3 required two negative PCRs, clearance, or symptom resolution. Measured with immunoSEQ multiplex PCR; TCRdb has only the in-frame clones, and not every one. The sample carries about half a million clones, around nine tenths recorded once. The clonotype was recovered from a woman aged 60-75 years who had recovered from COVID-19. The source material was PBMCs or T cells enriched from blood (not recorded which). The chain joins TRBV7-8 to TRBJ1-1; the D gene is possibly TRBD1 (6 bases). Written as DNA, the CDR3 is TGTGCCAGCAGCCCAAGACAGGATGGGAATGAAGCTTTCTTT. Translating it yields CASSPRQDGNEAFF. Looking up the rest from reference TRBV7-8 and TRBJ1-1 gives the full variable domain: GAGVSQSPRYKVAKRGQDVALRCDPISGHVSLFWYQQALGQGPEFLTYFQNEAQLDKSGLPSDRFFAERPEGSVSTLKIQRTQQEDSAVYLCASSPRQDGNEAFFGQGTRLTVV.